The 5 T cell receptor beta chains below all came from one sample that was sequenced in a study of blood T cell repertoires in COVID-19. Profiled with immunoSEQ multiplex PCR; TCRdb holds only in-frame clones, not every one. The data hold just over 300,000 clones, with 70% to 90% observed a single time. Material: PBMCs or T cells enriched from blood (not recorded which). Source of these receptors: a man aged 30-40 years who had recovered from COVID-19.

V gene TRBV5-1 combines with J gene TRBJ2-7, with D maybe TRBD1 (6 bases). The CDR3 runs 13 residues. Trimming left V 4 bases short and J 4 bases short, with 12 bases between. Per the germline V gene, CDR1 is SGHRS and CDR2 is YFSETQ. This CDR3 is CASSAIRGYEQYF. The DNA for the CDR3 is TGCGCCAGCAGCGCAATCAGGGGTTACGAGCAGTACTTC.

This sequence joins TRBV9 and TRBJ1-3; tentatively, D is TRBD1 (5 bases). Germline assignment: CDR1 SGDLS and CDR2 YYNGEE. V was shortened by 0 bases and J by 0 bases, with 7 bases between the two germline ends. The length of the CDR3 is 15 residues. The CDR3 DNA follows: TGTGCCAGCAGCGTAGGACAGAGCTCTGGAAACACCATATATTTT. Translated: CASSVGQSSGNTIYF.

The chain carries TRBV7-2 and TRBJ2-7; 9 nucleotides match TRBD1. There are 16 residues in the CDR3. The ends lost 1 base at V and 6 bases at J; junction bases unmatched: 10. Germline V gene lookup returns CDR1 SGHTA and CDR2 FQGNSA. CDR3 nucleotide sequence: TGTGCCAGCAGCTTAGTTGGGTCGGGGACAGGGTCCGAGCAGTACTTC. This codes for CASSLVGSGTGSEQYF. Combining the CDR3 with reference TRBV7-2 and TRBJ2-7 gives the whole variable domain GAGVSQSPSNKVTEKGKDVELRCDPISGHTALYWYRQSLGQGLEFLIYFQGNSAPDKSGLPSDRFSAERTGGSVSTLTIQRTQQEDSAVYLCASSLVGSGTGSEQYFGPGTRLTVT.

This rearrangement joins TRBV30 to TRBJ2-7, with D possibly matching TRBD1 (6 bases). The V and J ends lost 3 bases and 0 bases respectively, with 9 bases between them. The CDR3 sequence is 13 residues long. Germline values: CDR1 GTSNPN, CDR2 SVGIG (reference sequence). CDR3 protein: CAWSRQVSYEQYF. In DNA form, the CDR3 reads TGTGCCTGGAGCCGACAGGTCTCCTACGAGCAGTACTTC.

In DNA, the CDR3 is TGTGCCTGGAGGTTGACAGGGACGTATTCACCCCTCCACTTT. Translating gives CAWRLTGTYSPLHF. This chain joins TRBV30 and TRBJ1-6, with 7 bases fitting TRBD1. This CDR3 has 14 amino acids. The germline gives CDR1 GTSNPN, CDR2 SVGIG (reference sequence). V gave up 3 bases and J gave up 8 bases; unmatched junction bases: 7.